The present TCR beta chain was sequenced within a study of blood T cell repertoires in COVID-19. About the research overall: The United States, Italy and Spain supplied acute and convalescent COVID-19 samples.

Authors' processing steps: Reference gene primer amplification yielded estimated nucleated cell counts. Data came from immunoSEQ multiplex PCR; TCRdb stores just in-frame clones and leaves some out. For V, J and clone size, that table is used; D and trimming come from the DNA. The repertoire holds about 250,000 clones, with around 90% as singletons. V shed 5 bases, J shed 6 bases, and the junction held 5 bases outside the gene matches. This CDR3 comprises 15 residues. Germline assignment: CDR1 MDHEN and CDR2 SYDVKM. The V call is TRBV28, the J call TRBJ1-5; 12 bases match TRBD1. The sequenced sample was peripheral blood. The source is an elderly man with acute or convalescent COVID-19. DNA of the CDR3: TGTGCCAGCAGTCCCGGGACAGGGGGCTTTCAGCCCCAGCATTTT. Protein sequence: CASSPGTGGFQPQHF.